A single sample gave rise to the 7 T cell receptor beta chains below, sequenced in a study of T cell responses to AZD1222 COVID-19 vaccine. Here immunoSEQ multiplex PCR was the method, and the copy in TCRdb shows in-frame clones only, minus some. The sample has about 160,000 clones; 88% are singletons. The sequencing used peripheral blood, collected 28 days after the second AZD1222 dose. The receptors come from an adult who received the AZD1222 COVID-19 vaccine.

The chain couples TRBV10-2 to TRBJ2-1, with TRBD2 matching over 13 bases. With V trimmed by 7 bases and J by 7 bases, 7 bases remained unmatched. The CDR3 contains 15 residues. Germline values: CDR1 WSHSY, CDR2 SAAADI. The CDR3 region has the DNA TGCGCCAGCACGGGACTAGCGGGGTTAGTTAATGAGCAGTTCTTC. This sequence encodes CASTGLAGLVNEQFF.

The CDR3 loop is CASSPGGVNTEAFF. DNA of the CDR3: TGTGCCAGCAGCCCCGGAGGGGTGAACACTGAAGCTTTCTTT. The rearrangement joins TRBV9 to TRBJ1-1, with TRBD1 as a possible D gene (5 bases). V lost 4 bases and J 0 bases, leaving 10 bases between the germline ends. CDR1 SGDLS and CDR2 YYNGEE come from the germline V gene. The CDR3 is 14 residues long.

The V call is TRBV6-5, the J call TRBJ1-6, with 9 bases that match TRBD1. Germline values: CDR1 MNHEY, CDR2 SVGAGI. The V and J ends lost 4 bases and 8 bases, in that order; junction bases with no gene match: 6. The CDR3 runs 15 residues. CDR3 DNA sequence: TGTGCCAGCAGTTTTGGTAGACAGGGGGATTCACCCCTCCACTTT. It codes for CASSFGRQGDSPLHF.

This chain connects TRBV5-1 to TRBJ1-4; the D gene is possibly TRBD1 (5 bases). The CDR3 has 15 residues. Between the trimmed V and J ends, which lost 2 bases and 8 bases, there was a span of 16 bases. CDR1 and CDR2 from the germline V gene are SGHRS and YFSETQ. The CDR3 loop reads CASSFLGGNEEKLFF. The CDR3 DNA follows: TGCGCCAGCAGCTTTTTGGGGGGAAATGAAGAAAAACTGTTTTTT.

The chain is built from TRBV14 and TRBJ2-7; D gene unclear. The V gene lost 4 bases and the J gene lost 0 bases, with 19 bases spanning the gap. The germline V gene encodes CDR1 SGHDN and CDR2 FVKESK. This CDR3 region has 17 residues. The DNA of the CDR3 is TGTGCCAGCAGCCGAGGACGGAGCACACTAAGCTCCTACGAGCAGTACTTC. Translated, it gives CASSRGRSTLSSYEQYF.

Turning to this clone: Other DNA sequences of this sample code for an identical CDR3. This chain joins TRBV7-2 and TRBJ1-1; D call uncertain. The CDR3 extends over 12 amino acids. Germline lookup yields CDR1 SGHTA and CDR2 FQGNSA. Trimming pared 5 bases from V and 0 bases from J, leaving 4 bases between. The CDR3 nucleotides read TGTGCCAGCAGCCTCGTGAACACTGAAGCTTTCTTT. Its translation: CASSLVNTEAFF.

The chain recombines TRBV7-6 with TRBJ1-1; D is perhaps TRBD1 (5 bases). CDR1 SGHVS and CDR2 FNYEAQ come from the germline V gene. Trimming stripped 5 bases from V and 12 bases from J, with 25 bases between. The CDR3 contains 15 residues. CDR3 in DNA: TGTGCCAGCAGCCCTAGCCTAGGGCAGGGCCCTCTTCCTTTCTTT. Translating it yields CASSPSLGQGPLPFF.